A single sample gave rise to the 30 T cell receptor beta chains below, sequenced in a study of regulatory T cells in long-lasting Graves disease. Noted time point: newly diagnosed GD, antithyroid drugs for less than 3 months. Scientists built the TCR library using RNA that was extracted from PBMCs. The authors built TCR beta libraries using iRepertoire HTBI primers and Arm-PCR of CDR3 regions. Each CDR3 protein gets one entry after TCRdb re-called the multiplex PCR reads with MiXCR. The table records some 240,000 distinct CDR3 sequences, roughly 19% of them present only once. The same specimen was also included in a second study, on T cells in Graves' hyperthyroidism and ophthalmopathy.

The sample consisted of peripheral blood mononuclear cells (PBMCs), taken at new diagnosis, from a patient treated with antithyroid drugs. The source of these receptors is a woman in her twenties or thirties with Graves disease.

This clonotype has a count of ten or more. The rearrangement uses TRBV12-3 or TRBV12-4 and TRBJ1-1; D ambiguous. This CDR3 spans 13 amino acids. V shed 6 bases and J shed 6 bases, with 14 bases lying between them. The CDR3 DNA follows: TGTGCCAGCAGCCCCGGGTCGGTCGCTGAAGCTTTCTTT. It yields the protein CASSPGSVAEAFF.

This clonotype has at least ten counts. The genes are TRBV20-1 and TRBJ2-4; a weak D match, TRBD1 (5 bases). V lost 3 bases, J lost 6 bases, and 18 bases lay in between. Per the germline V gene, CDR1 is DFQATT and CDR2 is SNEGSKA (reference sequence). CDR3 size: 15 residues. CDR3 nucleotide sequence: TGCAGTGCTAGCCCTCTAAGACAGACCGGAAACATTCAGTACTTC. Amino acids: CSASPLRQTGNIQYF.

Concerning this clonotype itself: Since a much larger clone is just one base distant, this may be a read error. Because it lacks the conserved phenylalanine or tryptophan at the end, this CDR3 is likely a read error. The rearrangement uses TRBV5-6 and TRBJ2-2, with D possibly matching TRBD1 (5 bases). V gave up 2 bases and J gave up 4 bases, with 9 bases separating them. CDR1 and CDR2 from the germline V gene are SGHDT and YYEEEE. This CDR3 contains 14 residues. DNA for the CDR3: TGTGCCAGCAGCTTAGGAACAGGCACCGGGGAGCTGTTTTCT. Protein sequence: CASSLGTGTGELFS.

This clonotype was recorded at least ten times. V and J are TRBV30 and TRBJ2-5, with D perhaps TRBD1 (5 bases). The CDR3 spans 12 residues. V was clipped by 2 bases and J by 2 bases, with 6 bases between them. Germline-derived CDR1 and CDR2 are GTSNPN and SVGIG (reference sequence). CDR3 residues: CAWSQGQETQYF. CDR3 in DNA: TGTGCCTGGAGTCAGGGACAAGAGACCCAGTACTTC.

This clonotype came up many times. Here the CDR3 reads CASSRQGAEKEQYF. The CDR3 DNA reads TGTGCCAGCAGCAGACAGGGGGCTGAGAAGGAGCAGTACTTC. The chain uses TRBV27 and TRBJ2-7; 10 positions agree with TRBD1. This CDR3 spans 14 amino acids. Germline-derived CDR1 and CDR2 are MNHEY and SMNVEV (reference sequence). The junction had 9 bases not matched to a gene; V was cut back by 6 bases and J by 7 bases.

This clonotype appeared many times. The rearrangement joins TRBV27 to TRBJ2-1; D is possibly TRBD1 or TRBD2 (6 bases each). The CDR3 runs 15 residues. V lost 3 bases and J 1 base, leaving 10 bases between the germline ends. CDR1 and CDR2 from the germline V gene are MNHEY and SMNVEV (reference sequence). This chain's CDR3 is CASSFPGASYNEQFF. The CDR3 DNA sequence: TGTGCCAGCAGTTTCCCGGGGGCTTCCTACAATGAGCAGTTCTTC.

This clonotype was found many times. The genes are TRBV30 and TRBJ1-3; 7 bases line up with TRBD1. CDR3 length: 17 residues. With 3 bases clipped from V and 2 bases from J, the junction kept 13 bases outside the gene matches. Germline V gives CDR1 GTSNPN, CDR2 SVGIG (reference sequence). The CDR3: CAWSASKFQGAGNTIYF. In nucleotides, the CDR3 is TGTGCCTGGAGCGCTAGCAAATTCCAGGGGGCTGGAAACACCATATATTTT. Combining the CDR3 with reference TRBV30 and TRBJ1-3 gives the whole variable domain SQTIHQWPATLVQPVGSPLSLECTVEGTSNPNLYWYRQAAGRGLQLLFYSVGIGQISSEVPQNLSASRPQDRQFILSSKKLLLSDSGFYLCAWSASKFQGAGNTIYFGEGSWLTVV.

The sample holds many counts of this clonotype. The chain carries TRBV20-1 and TRBJ1-2, with D hard to call. Germline values: CDR1 DFQATT, CDR2 SNEGSKA (reference sequence). The CDR3 length is 14 residues. The V end was cut by 4 bases, the J end by 3 bases, with 15 bases between. CDR3 region: CSATTLAFDYGYTF. The CDR3 bases are TGCAGTGCTACCACTCTAGCATTCGACTATGGCTACACCTTC.

This clonotype has only a few counts. V and J are TRBV25-1 and TRBJ2-1; D is uncertain. Between the trimmed V and J ends, which lost 6 bases and 9 bases, there was a span of 9 bases. Germline V gives CDR1 MGHDK, CDR2 SYGVNS. This CDR3 region has 11 residues. CDR3 nucleotide sequence: TGTGCCAGCAGAAGAACGGTTGAGCAGTTCTTC. It specifies CASRRTVEQFF.

At least ten counts were recorded for this clonotype. In nucleotides, the CDR3 is TGTGCCAGCAGTCCGGAAGGGAACACTGAAGCTTTCTTT. Protein: CASSPEGNTEAFF. The chain couples TRBV12-3 or TRBV12-4 to TRBJ1-1, with D uncertain. This CDR3 is 13 amino acids long. V was cut by 5 bases and J by 1 base, with 8 bases left in between.

This clonotype has at least ten counts. This chain uses TRBV27 with TRBJ2-7, with D tentatively TRBD1 (5 bases). The V and J ends lost 5 bases and 7 bases respectively, with 15 bases between them. CDR1 and CDR2 from the germline V gene are MNHEY and SMNVEV (reference sequence). The CDR3 totals 13 residues. CDR3 loop: CASSRGLMGEQYF. The CDR3 DNA reads as TGTGCCAGCAGTAGGGGTCTAATGGGGGAGCAGTACTTC.

The chain couples TRBV20-1 to TRBJ2-7; D perhaps matches TRBD2 (5 bases). The CDR3 sequence is 14 residues long. Trimming took off 6 bases at V and 4 bases at J, with 19 bases between the two ends. Germline V gene data show CDR1 as DFQATT and CDR2 as SNEGSKA (reference sequence). The CDR3: CSAREMGWTYEQYF. The CDR3 DNA reads TGCAGTGCCCGCGAGATGGGGTGGACTTACGAGCAGTACTTC.

This clonotype was seen repeatedly, ten times or more. This chain uses TRBV6-2 or TRBV6-3 with TRBJ2-3, with 10 bases fitting TRBD2. The length of the CDR3 is 14 residues. J lost 4 bases, V lost 5 bases, and 3 bases had no gene match. CDR1 is MNHEY, CDR2 SVGEGT, per germline. The CDR3 here is CASSAGTSADTQYF. CDR3 DNA: TGTGCCAGCAGTGCCGGGACTAGCGCAGATACGCAGTATTTT.

This clonotype was counted ten times or more. The rearrangement uses TRBV28 and TRBJ2-7; D is ambiguous. Per the germline V gene, CDR1 is MDHEN and CDR2 is SYDVKM. Trimming pared 7 bases from V and 5 bases from J, leaving 15 bases between. The CDR3 covers 13 residues. The CDR3 DNA is TGTGCCAGCATGCCCCAGTCCCACCACGAGCAGTACTTC. Translating it yields CASMPQSHHEQYF.

This clonotype has a single count. As DNA, the CDR3 is TGTGCCAGCAGCTTCAGGACTAGCGGGACCGAGCAGTACTTC. Translating it yields CASSFRTSGTEQYF. This rearrangement joins TRBV2 to TRBJ2-7, with TRBD2 matching over 12 bases. This CDR3 comprises 14 residues. V lost 6 bases to trimming and J lost 6 bases; unmatched junction nucleotides: 6. Germline values: CDR1 SNHLY, CDR2 FYNNEI.

This clonotype came up many times. The rearrangement links TRBV20-1 to TRBJ1-1; 8 nucleotides match TRBD1. Germline assignment: CDR1 DFQATT and CDR2 SNEGSKA (reference sequence). The J segment lost 4 bases and the V segment lost 6 bases, leaving 7 bases of the junction unmatched. The CDR3 runs to 13 residues. The CDR3 bases are TGCAGTGCGATGGGACAGGTTGGCACTGAAGCTTTCTTT. It specifies CSAMGQVGTEAFF.

At least ten counts were recorded for this clonotype. The chain links TRBV30 to TRBJ2-3; tentatively, D is TRBD1 or TRBD2 (5 bases each). This CDR3 contains 13 residues. V lost 2 bases and J 8 bases, leaving 14 bases between the germline ends. CDR1 is GTSNPN and CDR2 is SVGIG in the germline V gene (reference sequence). CDR3 sequence reads: CAWSPLIGATQYF. CDR3 nucleotide sequence: TGTGCCTGGAGTCCACTCATCGGGGCTACGCAGTATTTT.

There are many counts of this clonotype. The chain employs TRBV5-1 and TRBJ2-3; D call uncertain. This CDR3 spans 14 amino acids. With 2 bases removed from V and 6 bases from J, the gap between germline ends came to 13 bases. Germline CDR1 and CDR2: SGHRS and YFSETQ. This CDR3 is CASSFFGEGDTQYF. In DNA form, the CDR3 reads TGCGCCAGCAGCTTTTTTGGGGAAGGGGATACGCAGTATTTT. Full variable domain (outside the CDR3, taken from reference TRBV5-1 and TRBJ2-3): KAGVTQTPRYLIKTRGQQVTLSCSPISGHRSVSWYQQTPGQGLQFLFEYFSETQRNKGNFPGRFSGRQFSNSRSEMNVSTLELGDSALYLCASSFFGEGDTQYFGPGTRLTVL.

The chain is built from TRBV12-3 or TRBV12-4 and TRBJ2-1; D gene ambiguous. Trimming took off 3 bases at V and 12 bases at J, with 18 bases between the two ends. The CDR3 has 14 amino acids. The CDR3 region is CASSFTWASWGQFF. The CDR3 nucleotides read TGTGCCAGCAGTTTTACTTGGGCCTCCTGGGGGCAGTTCTTC.

In its sample, this clonotype was seen many times. The chain joins TRBV11-2 to TRBJ2-7, with unresolved D. V lost 5 bases and J lost 2, with 13 bases in between. Per the germline V gene, CDR1 is SGHAT and CDR2 is FQNNGV. This CDR3 contains 14 residues. CDR3 nucleotide sequence: TGTGCCAGCAGCAAACCCAGTAAACCCTACGAGCAGTACTTC. It yields the protein CASSKPSKPYEQYF.

This clonotype occurred many times. J is TRBJ2-2 and V is TRBV5-5; maybe TRBD1 (5 bases). Germline assignment: CDR1 SGHKS and CDR2 YYEKEE (reference sequence). Trimming took 3 bases from V and 4 from J, leaving 16 bases between them. The CDR3 runs 16 residues. The CDR3 bases are TGTGCCAGCAGCTCGAGTACTGGGGCTCTCACCGGGGAGCTGTTTTTT. This encodes CASSSSTGALTGELFF.

In the case of this clonotype: A read error is likely here: a far larger clone is one base away. The chain uses TRBV6-5 and TRBJ1-1; the D is unclear. Trimming left V 6 bases short and J 1 base short, with 9 bases between. Germline lookup yields CDR1 MNHEY and CDR2 SVGAGI. CDR3 length: 13 amino acids. As DNA, the CDR3 is TGTGCCAGCAGGTGTTCGCAGAACACTGAAGCTTTCTTT. It specifies CASRCSQNTEAFF.

This clonotype was seen many times. The CDR3 DNA reads TGTGCCAGCAGCCCCCCCGCGGGAGCGGGCGGCACAGATACGCAGTATTTT. Translated: CASSPPAGAGGTDTQYF. The V gene is TRBV13, the J gene TRBJ2-3; 7 bases match TRBD2. The V segment lost 5 bases and the J segment 1 base; nucleotides outside the gene matches: 12. The CDR3 sequence is 17 residues long. Germline V gives CDR1 PRHDT, CDR2 FYEKMQ (reference sequence).

This clonotype was counted many times. In DNA, the CDR3 is TGTGCCAGCAGCCAATGGGGGGACCTGTACCAAGAGACCCAGTACTTC. This translates into CASSQWGDLYQETQYF. The rearrangement links TRBV3-1 to TRBJ2-5; D perhaps matches TRBD2 (6 bases). CDR1 LGHDT and CDR2 YNNKEL come from the germline V gene (reference sequence). There are 16 residues in the CDR3. The V and J ends lost 2 bases and 0 bases respectively, with 13 bases between them.

This clonotype was counted ten times or more. The chain links TRBV20-1 to TRBJ2-7; D might be TRBD1 (6 bases). Trimming removed 4 bases at V and 4 bases at J, with 17 bases between. CDR1 is DFQATT, CDR2 SNEGSKA, per germline (reference sequence). This CDR3 is built from 14 residues. The CDR3 here is CSAIGAGAGYEQYF. The CDR3 DNA sequence: TGCAGTGCTATTGGGGCAGGGGCTGGGTACGAGCAGTACTTC.

This clonotype was seen only a few times. As DNA, the CDR3 is TGTGCCAGCAGCGTAAGCGGGAGCTACACCGGGGAGCTGTTTTTT. It yields the protein CASSVSGSYTGELFF. The chain uses TRBV9 and TRBJ2-2; 8 bases match TRBD2. Germline CDR1 reads SGDLS; CDR2 reads YYNGEE. The CDR3 extends over 15 amino acids. Germline trimming cut 1 base from V and 3 bases from J; bases unmatched to any gene: 2.

There are a few counts of this clonotype. This chain joins TRBV20-1 and TRBJ2-7; tentatively, D is TRBD1 or TRBD2 (5 bases each). V lost 0 bases, J lost 2 bases, and 17 bases lay in between. The CDR3 spans 16 residues. From germline, CDR1 is DFQATT and CDR2 SNEGSKA (reference sequence). CDR3: CSARDLGSRGAYEQYF. The CDR3 nucleotides read TGCAGTGCTAGAGATCTCGGCTCACGAGGGGCCTACGAGCAGTACTTC.

This clonotype was picked up a small number of times. The chain carries TRBV20-1 and TRBJ2-7; D is perhaps TRBD1 (6 bases). The CDR3 contains 14 residues. The germline gives CDR1 DFQATT, CDR2 SNEGSKA (reference sequence). V lost 5 bases and J lost 2, with 16 bases in between. The CDR3 nucleotides read TGCAGTGCTGGGATAAGACAGGTACCCTACGAGCAGTACTTC. Translation gives CSAGIRQVPYEQYF.

This clonotype has at least ten counts. V and J are TRBV19 and TRBJ1-2; D is ambiguous. This CDR3 has 16 amino acids. Germline V gene data show CDR1 as LNHDA and CDR2 as SQIVND (reference sequence). Deletions cut 4 bases from V and 7 bases from J, with 22 bases between. CDR3 sequence: CASSSNRAATFGGYTF. Written as DNA, the CDR3 is TGTGCCAGTAGTAGTAATAGGGCCGCAACTTTCGGTGGCTACACCTTC.

The chain is built from TRBV10-3 and TRBJ2-5, with D unresolved. Trimming took 8 bases from V and 4 from J, leaving 17 bases between them. Germline CDR1 ENHRY, CDR2 SYGVKD. This CDR3 is 14 amino acids long. The CDR3 DNA reads as TGTGCCATCCCCGACTTAAACAGCTTAGAGACCCAGTACTTC. This gives the protein CAIPDLNSLETQYF.